Ten or more counts support the clone carrying this TCR beta chain. The antigen remains unidentified. The data stem from a study of regulatory T cells in long-lasting Graves disease. Study results and caveats: A reduction in accuracy may have resulted from the small sample size. Shared public clonotypes totalled a few thousand in persistent patients, compared with over 800 in new patients. Persistent disease preferred TRBV28, TRBJ1-2 and TRBJ2-5.

Arm-PCR of CDR3 regions and iRepertoire HTBI primers were used to build TCR beta libraries. How the authors handled the data: Sequenced samples collectively carried 62 TRBV and 14 TRBJ segments. Each CDR3 protein gets one entry after TCRdb re-called the multiplex PCR reads with MiXCR. TCRdb assigned the V and J calls; the authors' analysis was not used. The table has fewer than 350,000 distinct CDR3 sequences, 15% to 20% seen once. Germline loops: CDR1 LNHDA, CDR2 SQIVND (reference sequence). This CDR3 contains 15 residues. V was clipped by 3 bases and J by 0 bases, with 11 bases between them. Sample time point: newly diagnosed GD, antithyroid drugs for less than 3 months. RNA extracted from PBMCs served as the sequencing template.

The chain carries TRBV19 and TRBJ1-2; D ambiguous. The material sequenced was peripheral blood mononuclear cells (PBMCs), taken at new diagnosis, from a patient treated with antithyroid drugs. This clonotype was sampled from a female donor with Graves disease. The CDR3 is CASSIEAGPNYGYTF. DNA of the CDR3: TGTGCCAGTAGTATCGAGGCAGGTCCTAACTATGGCTACACCTTC. The complete variable domain, with remaining parts taken from reference TRBV19 and TRBJ1-2, reads DGGITQSPKYLFRKEGQNVTLSCEQNLNHDAMYWYRQDPGQGLRLIYYSQIVNDFQKGDIAEGYSVSREKKESFPLTVTSAQKNPTAFYLCASSIEAGPNYGYTFGSGTRLTVV.